These 25 T cell receptor beta chains originate from one sample sequenced in a study of T-cell reconstitution after alpha-beta-depleted transplantation in children. A TCRbeta library incorporating unique molecular identifiers was prepared. MiXCR, applied by TCRdb to the PCR reads, yields one record per CDR3 protein. The repertoire holds 250,000 to 400,000 distinct CDR3 sequences, 20% to 30% seen once, with approximately 9.9% in the top ten. The sample consisted of PBMCs, mostly from graft donor cells, taken 180 days after TCRalphabeta/CD19-depleted stem cell transplant. The receptors come from a male patient under 18 who had a stem cell transplant for acute lymphoblastic leukemia, so the T cells may come from the graft donor.

Ten or more counts support this clonotype. The chain uses TRBV12-3 or TRBV12-4 and TRBJ2-1; 10 bases line up with TRBD2. With V trimmed by 6 bases and J by 2 bases, 4 bases remained unmatched. The CDR3 loop spans 15 amino acids. Written as DNA, the CDR3 is TGTGCCAGCAGGAGAAGCGGGAGGGCCTACAATGAGCAGTTCTTC. Protein: CASRRSGRAYNEQFF.

Ten or more counts support this clonotype. The rearrangement links TRBV15 to TRBJ2-5; no clear D. V was cut by 1 base and J by 4 bases, with 1 base left in between. The CDR3 is 11 amino acids. Germline CDR1 and CDR2: LNHNV and YYDKDF (reference sequence). CDR3 region: CATSRGETQYF. The CDR3 nucleotides are TGTGCCACCAGCAGAGGAGAGACCCAGTACTTC.

This sequence joins TRBV12-3 or TRBV12-4 and TRBJ2-7, with a weak D call TRBD1 (5 bases). Trimming shortened V by 3 bases and J by 1 base, and 13 bases separated the two germline ends. This CDR3 is built from 15 residues. CDR3 in DNA: TGTGCCAGCAGTTTCGGGCTAGGGGCTTCCTACGAGCAGTACTTC. The encoded protein is CASSFGLGASYEQYF.

V gene TRBV9 combines with J gene TRBJ2-1, with D possibly matching TRBD2 (6 bases). Germline loops: CDR1 SGDLS, CDR2 YYNGEE. Trimming cost V 3 bases and J 8 bases, with 15 bases left between them. The CDR3 is 14 amino acids. The CDR3 nucleotides are TGTGCCAGCAGCGGACATCCAACGGGGGATGAGCAGTTCTTC. Translation gives CASSGHPTGDEQFF. The variable domain in full, completed from reference TRBV9 and TRBJ2-1, reads DSGVTQTPKHLITATGQRVTLRCSPRSGDLSVYWYQQSLDQGLQFLIQYYNGEERAKGNILERFSAQQFPDLHSELNLSSLELGDSALYFCASSGHPTGDEQFFGPGTRLTVL.

This clonotype was counted a few times. The V and J genes are TRBV5-1 and TRBJ2-3; TRBD2 matches at 7 bases. Germline values: CDR1 SGHRS, CDR2 YFSETQ. This CDR3 has 18 amino acids. The V and J ends lost 2 bases and 1 base, in that order; junction bases with no gene match: 13. The CDR3 reads CASSLQPPGRGGTDTQYF. Here the CDR3 DNA reads TGCGCCAGCAGCTTACAGCCCCCGGGGAGGGGTGGCACAGATACGCAGTATTTT.

This clonotype was seen more than once but under ten times. The rearrangement joins TRBV12-3 or TRBV12-4 to TRBJ2-1; 7 positions match TRBD1. The CDR3 is made up of 15 amino acids. The J segment lost 0 bases and the V segment lost 7 bases, leaving 6 bases of the junction unmatched. CDR3 sequence: CASTPTGSSYNEQFF. In DNA, the CDR3 is TGTGCCAGCACCCCGACAGGGAGCTCCTACAATGAGCAGTTCTTC.

Notes on this clonotype: Germline is not matched at one junction end, which may reflect a read error. This sequence joins TRBV7-2 and TRBJ2-7, with D possibly matching TRBD2 (6 bases). The CDR3 consists of 14 residues. CDR1 and CDR2 from the germline V gene are SGHTA and FQGNSA. CDR3 DNA sequence: TGTTCCAGCAGCTTAGCGTGGGGACTTGGGGAGCAGTACTTC. Its protein is CSSSLAWGLGEQYF.

This clonotype was observed many times. This rearrangement joins TRBV28 to TRBJ2-5; D might be TRBD1 (7 bases). Trimming removed 5 bases at V and 1 base at J, with 17 bases between. CDR3 size: 16 residues. Germline V CDR1 and CDR2: MDHEN, SYDVKM. The CDR3 DNA reads as TGTGCCAGCAGTAAGGGGGGACAGAGATTCCAAGAGACCCAGTACTTC. Translated: CASSKGGQRFQETQYF. Drawing the rest from reference TRBV28 and TRBJ2-5, the complete variable domain is DVKVTQSSRYLVKRTGEKVFLECVQDMDHENMFWYRQDPGLGLRLIYFSYDVKMKEKGDIPEGYSVSREKKERFSLILESASTNQTSMYLCASSKGGQRFQETQYFGPGTRLLVL.

This sequence joins TRBV5-1 and TRBJ1-1, with TRBD1 as a possible D gene (6 bases). The CDR3 loop spans 14 amino acids. V was pared by 1 base and J by 10 bases, with 17 bases between. From germline, CDR1 is SGHRS and CDR2 YFSETQ. The CDR3 loop is CASSLSLYRAGAFF. The CDR3 nucleotides read TGCGCCAGCAGCTTGTCTCTTTACAGGGCGGGAGCTTTCTTT.

The chain is built from TRBV6-5 and TRBJ2-2; 7 nucleotides agree with TRBD2. Looked up from germline, CDR1 is MNHEY and CDR2 is SVGAGI. The trim removed 4 bases at V and 0 bases at J, leaving 8 bases unmatched. The CDR3 runs 17 residues. In DNA form, the CDR3 reads TGTGCCAGCAGTTCCCCATCGGGGGGTGCGAACACCGGGGAGCTGTTTTTT. This encodes CASSSPSGGANTGELFF.

The V gene is TRBV5-1, the J gene TRBJ1-2; D unresolved. The CDR3 spans 12 residues. Looked up from germline, CDR1 is SGHRS and CDR2 is YFSETQ. The V end was cut by 6 bases, the J end by 2 bases, with 8 bases between. CDR3 sequence: CASTVGNYGYTF. The CDR3, as DNA: TGCGCCAGCACCGTAGGGAACTATGGCTACACCTTC. Based on the CDR3 plus reference TRBV5-1 and TRBJ1-2, the full variable domain is KAGVTQTPRYLIKTRGQQVTLSCSPISGHRSVSWYQQTPGQGLQFLFEYFSETQRNKGNFPGRFSGRQFSNSRSEMNVSTLELGDSALYLCASTVGNYGYTFGSGTRLTVV.

The chain combines TRBV10-3 with TRBJ1-1; D remains unclear. There are 13 residues in the CDR3. The germline V gene encodes CDR1 ENHRY and CDR2 SYGVKD. V was shortened by 0 bases and J by 1 base, with 3 bases between the two germline ends. This chain's CDR3 is CAISESGNTEAFF. The CDR3 DNA sequence: TGTGCCATCAGTGAGTCCGGGAACACTGAAGCTTTCTTT.

This clonotype was counted only a few times. This chain connects TRBV27 to TRBJ1-1; weak D call: TRBD1 (5 bases). Germline CDR1 MNHEY, CDR2 SMNVEV (reference sequence). V was shortened by 1 base and J by 0 bases, with 6 bases between the two germline ends. The CDR3 extends over 14 amino acids. CDR3 residues: CASSLWGVNTEAFF. Written as DNA, the CDR3 is TGTGCCAGCAGTTTATGGGGCGTGAACACTGAAGCTTTCTTT.

This clonotype was recorded a few times. DNA of the CDR3: TGCAGTGCTAGAGATCCCAACAGGGGGAAGCCTCACAATGAGCAGTTCTTC. It encodes CSARDPNRGKPHNEQFF. The V call is TRBV20-1, the J call TRBJ2-1, with TRBD1 identical over 8 bases. V gave up 0 bases and J gave up 5 bases; unmatched junction bases: 12. The CDR3 sequence is 17 residues long. Per the germline V gene, CDR1 is DFQATT and CDR2 is SNEGSKA (reference sequence).

This clonotype was counted between two and nine times. V is TRBV20-1 and J is TRBJ1-3, with D possibly TRBD1 on 6 matching bases. There are 17 residues in the CDR3. Germline CDR1 DFQATT, CDR2 SNEGSKA (reference sequence). V was cut by 0 bases and J by 0 bases, with 15 bases left in between. This CDR3 reads CSARDLGGPSSGNTIYF. For the CDR3, the DNA is TGCAGTGCTAGAGATCTAGGGGGGCCCAGCTCTGGAAACACCATATATTTT.

The V call is TRBV7-3, the J call TRBJ2-5; maybe TRBD1 (6 bases). The CDR3 runs 15 residues. V was cut by 2 bases and J by 7 bases, with 17 bases left in between. Germline V gene data show CDR1 as SGHTA and CDR2 as FQGTGA. DNA for the CDR3: TGTGCCAGCAGCTTACCAGGGGTGGGATTGGGGACCCAGTACTTC. Translated, it gives CASSLPGVGLGTQYF.

This clonotype was detected only once. V gene TRBV9 combines with J gene TRBJ2-5; 10 bases match TRBD2. Germline loops: CDR1 SGDLS, CDR2 YYNGEE. Trimming took 0 bases from V and 5 from J; bases not matched to a gene: 10. The CDR3 totals 17 residues. Here the CDR3 DNA reads TGTGCCAGCAGCGTAGGTATTTCTAGCGGGAGCTTCGAGACCCAGTACTTC. Translated: CASSVGISSGSFETQYF.

V and J are TRBV6-2 or TRBV6-3 and TRBJ2-7; 14 bases line up with TRBD2. Germline lookup yields CDR1 MNHEY and CDR2 SVGEGT. Losses at the gene ends were 4 bases for V and 0 bases for J; bases not matched to a gene: 5. The CDR3 has 17 amino acids. The CDR3 DNA reads as TGTGCCAGCAGTTCCGGACTAGCGGGAGGTAGCTCCTACGAGCAGTACTTC. It codes for CASSSGLAGGSSYEQYF.

The J gene is TRBJ2-7, the V gene TRBV11-2, with 11 nucleotides matching TRBD2. The V gene's germline CDR1 is SGHAT and CDR2 FQNNGV. The CDR3 spans 15 residues. J gave up 7 bases and V 6 bases, and 11 bases lay outside the gene matches. The CDR3 DNA sequence: TGTGCCAGCAGTCCGGGACTAGCGGTCAGTAAGGAGCAGTACTTC. Protein product: CASSPGLAVSKEQYF.

CDR3 bases: TGTGCCAGCAGCCTACCGGGACTAGGCAATGAGCAGTTCTTC. Its translation: CASSLPGLGNEQFF. The chain joins TRBV4-2 to TRBJ2-1, with 8 bases lining up with TRBD2. This CDR3 has 14 amino acids. CDR1 and CDR2 from the germline V gene are LGHNA and YNFKEQ. The ends lost 4 bases at V and 6 bases at J; junction bases unmatched: 5.

The gene calls are TRBV7-9 and TRBJ2-1; 7 nucleotides align to TRBD1. V gave up 0 bases and J gave up 5 bases; unmatched junction bases: 10. The CDR3 totals 17 residues. The V gene's germline CDR1 is SEHNR and CDR2 FQNEAQ (reference sequence). CDR3 sequence (DNA): TGTGCCAGCAGCTTAGCGCCCCACCGGGACAGAGACAATGAGCAGTTCTTC. Translation gives CASSLAPHRDRDNEQFF.

The J gene is TRBJ2-2, the V gene TRBV7-3; D gene ambiguous. This CDR3 region has 13 residues. Germline lookup yields CDR1 SGHTA and CDR2 FQGTGA. V lost 5 bases to trimming and J lost 7 bases, with 11 bases between them. The CDR3: CASSPTLVGELFF. The CDR3 DNA follows: TGTGCCAGCAGCCCCACCCTGGTCGGGGAGCTGTTTTTT.

This clonotype was detected only a few times. The chain links TRBV5-5 to TRBJ1-2; D uncertain. The CDR3 has 14 residues. V shed 4 bases and J shed 7 bases, with 17 bases lying between them. The germline gives CDR1 SGHKS, CDR2 YYEKEE (reference sequence). The CDR3 protein is CASSPLFPTPGYTF. CDR3 sequence (DNA): TGTGCCAGCAGCCCGCTTTTCCCAACGCCTGGCTACACCTTC.

The chain joins TRBV4-1 to TRBJ2-7, with 8 nucleotides matching TRBD1. Germline values: CDR1 MGHRA, CDR2 YSYEKL. The CDR3 consists of 15 residues. V lost 1 base and J lost 9; bases outside the gene matches: 11. The CDR3 spells CASSQVWTGFTMQYF. The CDR3 nucleotides read TGCGCCAGCAGCCAAGTCTGGACAGGGTTTACCATGCAGTACTTC.

The chain employs TRBV5-1 and TRBJ2-1; tentative D call: TRBD2 (7 bases). CDR1 SGHRS and CDR2 YFSETQ come from the germline V gene. V lost 2 bases to trimming and J lost 1 base, with 22 bases between them. The CDR3 length is 19 residues. CDR3 residues: CASSLGGGTSRVSYNEQFF. The CDR3 DNA follows: TGCGCCAGCAGCTTAGGGGGGGGGACATCACGCGTTTCCTACAATGAGCAGTTCTTC.